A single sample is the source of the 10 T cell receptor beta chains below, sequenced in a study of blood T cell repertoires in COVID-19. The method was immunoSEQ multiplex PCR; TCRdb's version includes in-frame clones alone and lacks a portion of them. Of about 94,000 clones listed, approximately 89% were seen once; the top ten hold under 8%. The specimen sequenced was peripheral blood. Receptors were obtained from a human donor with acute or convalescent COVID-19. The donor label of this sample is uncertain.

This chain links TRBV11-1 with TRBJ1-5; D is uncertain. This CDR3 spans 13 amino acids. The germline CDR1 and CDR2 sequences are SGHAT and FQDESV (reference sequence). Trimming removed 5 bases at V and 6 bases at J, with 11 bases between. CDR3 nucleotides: TGTGCCAGCAGCGATGGTAGTGGTCAGCCCCAGCATTTT. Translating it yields CASSDGSGQPQHF.

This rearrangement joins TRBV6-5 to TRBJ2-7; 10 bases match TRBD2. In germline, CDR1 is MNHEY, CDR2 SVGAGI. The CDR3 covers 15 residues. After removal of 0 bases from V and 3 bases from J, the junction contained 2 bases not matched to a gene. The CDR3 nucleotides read TGTGCCAGCAGTTACTCGACTAGCGGGTACTACGAGCAGTACTTC. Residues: CASSYSTSGYYEQYF.

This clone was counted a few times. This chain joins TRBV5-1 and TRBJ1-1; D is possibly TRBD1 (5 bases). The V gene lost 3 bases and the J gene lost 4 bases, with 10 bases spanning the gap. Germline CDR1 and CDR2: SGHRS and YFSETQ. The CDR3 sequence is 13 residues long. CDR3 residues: CASSWRGATEAFF. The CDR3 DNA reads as TGCGCCAGCAGCTGGAGGGGAGCCACTGAAGCTTTCTTT.

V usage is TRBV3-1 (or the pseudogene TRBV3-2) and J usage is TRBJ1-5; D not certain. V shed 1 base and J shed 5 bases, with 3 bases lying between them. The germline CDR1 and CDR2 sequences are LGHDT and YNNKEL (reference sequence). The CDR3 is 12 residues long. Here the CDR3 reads CASSQGHQPQHF. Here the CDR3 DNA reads TGTGCCAGCAGCCAAGGGCATCAGCCCCAGCATTTT.

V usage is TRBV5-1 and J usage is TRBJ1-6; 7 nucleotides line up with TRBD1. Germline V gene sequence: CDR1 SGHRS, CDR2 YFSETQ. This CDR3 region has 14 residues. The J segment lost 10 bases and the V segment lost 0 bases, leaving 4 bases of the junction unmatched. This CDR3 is CASSLGQGGSPLHF. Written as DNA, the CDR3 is TGCGCCAGCAGCTTGGGACAGGGAGGATCACCCCTCCACTTT.

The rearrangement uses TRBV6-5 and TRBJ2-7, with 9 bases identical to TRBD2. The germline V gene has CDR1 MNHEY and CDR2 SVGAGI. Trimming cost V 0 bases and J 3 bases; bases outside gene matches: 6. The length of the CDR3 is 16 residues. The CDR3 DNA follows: TGTGCCAGCAGTTACTCGGGTAGCGGGAGAATCTACGAGCAGTACTTC. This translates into CASSYSGSGRIYEQYF.

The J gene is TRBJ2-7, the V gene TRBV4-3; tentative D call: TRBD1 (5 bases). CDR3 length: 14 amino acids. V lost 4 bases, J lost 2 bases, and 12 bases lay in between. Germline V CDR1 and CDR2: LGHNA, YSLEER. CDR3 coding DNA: TGCGCCAGCAGCCTATGGCAGGGAACCTACGAGCAGTACTTC. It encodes CASSLWQGTYEQYF.

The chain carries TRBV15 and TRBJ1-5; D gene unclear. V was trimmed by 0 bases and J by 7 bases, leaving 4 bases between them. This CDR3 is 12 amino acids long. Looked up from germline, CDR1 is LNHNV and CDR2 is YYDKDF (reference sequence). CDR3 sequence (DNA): TGTGCCACCAGCAGAGATCGGCAGCCCCAGCATTTT. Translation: CATSRDRQPQHF.

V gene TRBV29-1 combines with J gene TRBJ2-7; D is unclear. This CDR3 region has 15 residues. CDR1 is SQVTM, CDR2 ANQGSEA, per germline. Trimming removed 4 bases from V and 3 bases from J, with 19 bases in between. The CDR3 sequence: CSVGGETSLNYEQYF. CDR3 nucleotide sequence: TGCAGCGTTGGTGGAGAGACCAGCCTGAACTACGAGCAGTACTTC.

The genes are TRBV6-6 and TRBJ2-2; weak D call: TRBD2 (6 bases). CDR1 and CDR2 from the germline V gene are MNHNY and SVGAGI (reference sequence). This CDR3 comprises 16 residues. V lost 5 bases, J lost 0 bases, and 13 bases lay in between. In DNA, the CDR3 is TGTGCCAGCAGTAACTTCGGGGGAACGAACACCGGGGAGCTGTTTTTT. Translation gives CASSNFGGTNTGELFF.